This TCR beta chain came from a study of T cell responses to AZD1222 COVID-19 vaccine. Overall study context: Researchers grouped second doses given at about 4 or about 12 weeks into one pool.

Trimming at V came to 5 bases and at J to 1 base, leaving 10 bases not matched to a gene. CDR3 length equals 16 residues. CDR1 is MDHEN, CDR2 SYDVKM, per germline. Findings and caveats of the study: At baseline, seropositivity was found in only a handful of AZD1222 recipients.

Points on this clone: Its antigen is unknown.

Sequencing used immunoSEQ multiplex PCR; TCRdb keeps in-frame clones, though not all of them. The sample lists about 260,000 clones; approximately 93% were seen once. The chain couples TRBV28 to TRBJ2-7; TRBD2 agrees at 8 bases. The TCR originated in an adult in good health. Here the sequenced sample was peripheral blood, taken on day 0 of AZD1222 vaccination. The CDR3 spells CASSASGGRSSYEQYF. The CDR3 DNA sequence: TGTGCCAGCAGTGCCTCGGGAGGGCGATCTTCCTACGAGCAGTACTTC.